This entry describes one TCR beta chain. This specimen belongs to a study of blood T cell repertoires in COVID-19. Study overall: Samples representing acute and convalescent COVID-19 were sourced from the United States, Italy and Spain.

Seattle-derived patients entered the study during active infection and were followed longitudinally. Sequenced by immunoSEQ multiplex PCR; TCRdb stores in-frame clones only, minus some. The sample shows roughly 310,000 clones, roughly 88% of them seen only once. The CDR3 is 14 amino acids. After removal of 3 bases from V and 4 bases from J, the junction contained 5 bases not matched to a gene. The germline V gene encodes CDR1 SEHNR and CDR2 FQNEAQ (reference sequence). The clonotype originates from a woman aged 25 to 39 with COVID-19, enrolled during active disease. The sequenced sample consisted of peripheral blood. V gene TRBV7-9 combines with J gene TRBJ1-2, with TRBD1 matching over 7 bases. This chain's CDR3 is CASSFSGQVYGYTF. CDR3 bases: TGTGCCAGCAGCTTCTCCGGACAGGTCTATGGCTACACCTTC.